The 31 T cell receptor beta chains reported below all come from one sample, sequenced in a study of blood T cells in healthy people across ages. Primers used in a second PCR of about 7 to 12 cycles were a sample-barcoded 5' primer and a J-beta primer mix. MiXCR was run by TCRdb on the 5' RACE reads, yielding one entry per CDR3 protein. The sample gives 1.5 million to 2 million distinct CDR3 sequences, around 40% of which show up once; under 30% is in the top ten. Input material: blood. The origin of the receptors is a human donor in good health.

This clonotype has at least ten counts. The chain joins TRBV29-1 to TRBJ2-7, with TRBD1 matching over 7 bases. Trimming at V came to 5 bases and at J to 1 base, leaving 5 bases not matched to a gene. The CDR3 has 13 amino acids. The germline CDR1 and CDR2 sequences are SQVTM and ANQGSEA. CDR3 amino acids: CSVLPDRSYEQYF. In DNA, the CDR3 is TGCAGCGTTCTCCCGGACAGGTCCTACGAGCAGTACTTC.

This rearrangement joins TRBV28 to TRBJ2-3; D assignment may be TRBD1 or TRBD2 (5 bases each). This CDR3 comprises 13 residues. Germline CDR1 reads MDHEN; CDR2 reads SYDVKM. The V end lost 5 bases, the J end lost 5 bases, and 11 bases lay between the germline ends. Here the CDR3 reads CASSPMGVDTQYF. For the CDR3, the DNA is TGTGCCAGCAGTCCAATGGGGGTAGATACGCAGTATTTT. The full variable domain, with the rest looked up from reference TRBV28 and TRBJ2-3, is DVKVTQSSRYLVKRTGEKVFLECVQDMDHENMFWYRQDPGLGLRLIYFSYDVKMKEKGDIPEGYSVSREKKERFSLILESASTNQTSMYLCASSPMGVDTQYFGPGTRLTVL.

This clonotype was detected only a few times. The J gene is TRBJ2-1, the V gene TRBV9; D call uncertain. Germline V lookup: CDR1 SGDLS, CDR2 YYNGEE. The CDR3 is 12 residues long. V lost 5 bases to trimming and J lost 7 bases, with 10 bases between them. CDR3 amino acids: CASRGQRNEQFF. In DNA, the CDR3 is TGTGCCAGCAGGGGTCAGAGGAATGAGCAGTTCTTC.

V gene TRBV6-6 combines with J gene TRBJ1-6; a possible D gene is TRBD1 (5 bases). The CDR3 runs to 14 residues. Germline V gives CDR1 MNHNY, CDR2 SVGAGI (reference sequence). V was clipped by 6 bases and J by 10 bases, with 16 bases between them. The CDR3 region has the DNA TGTGCCAGCAGGTACGGGGCCGGAGACTCACCCCTCCACTTT. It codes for CASRYGAGDSPLHF.

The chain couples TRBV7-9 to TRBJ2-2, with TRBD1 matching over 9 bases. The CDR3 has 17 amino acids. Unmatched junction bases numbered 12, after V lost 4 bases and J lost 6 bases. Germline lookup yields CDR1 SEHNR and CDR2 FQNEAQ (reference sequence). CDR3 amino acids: CASSSTQGGQGPGELFF. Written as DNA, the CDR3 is TGTGCCAGCAGCTCGACACAAGGTGGACAGGGGCCCGGGGAGCTGTTTTTT.

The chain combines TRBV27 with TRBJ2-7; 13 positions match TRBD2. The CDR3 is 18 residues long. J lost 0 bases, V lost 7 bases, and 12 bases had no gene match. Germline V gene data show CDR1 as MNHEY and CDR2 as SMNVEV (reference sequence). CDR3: CASIPPPGLAGSSYEQYF. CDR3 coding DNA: TGTGCCAGCATCCCACCACCGGGACTAGCGGGAAGCTCCTACGAGCAGTACTTC.

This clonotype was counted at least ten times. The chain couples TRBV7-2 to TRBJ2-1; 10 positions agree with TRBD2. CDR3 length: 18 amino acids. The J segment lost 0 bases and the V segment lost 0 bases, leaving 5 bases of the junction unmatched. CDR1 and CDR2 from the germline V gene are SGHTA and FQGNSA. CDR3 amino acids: CASSLAGTSGTSYNEQFF. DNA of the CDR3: TGTGCCAGCAGCTTAGCTGGCACTAGCGGGACCTCCTACAATGAGCAGTTCTTC.

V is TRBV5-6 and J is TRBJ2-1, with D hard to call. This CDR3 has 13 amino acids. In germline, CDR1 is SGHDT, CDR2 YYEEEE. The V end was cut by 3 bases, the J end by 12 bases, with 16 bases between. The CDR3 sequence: CASSSDRTGGQFF. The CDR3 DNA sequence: TGTGCCAGCAGCTCGGACCGAACCGGCGGGCAGTTCTTC.

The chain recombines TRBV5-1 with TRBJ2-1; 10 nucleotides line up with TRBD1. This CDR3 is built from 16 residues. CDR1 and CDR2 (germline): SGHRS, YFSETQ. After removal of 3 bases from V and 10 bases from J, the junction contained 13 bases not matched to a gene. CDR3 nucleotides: TGCGCCAGCAGCTACAACCGGGACAGGGGTAAAGGAGAGCAGTTCTTC. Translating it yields CASSYNRDRGKGEQFF.

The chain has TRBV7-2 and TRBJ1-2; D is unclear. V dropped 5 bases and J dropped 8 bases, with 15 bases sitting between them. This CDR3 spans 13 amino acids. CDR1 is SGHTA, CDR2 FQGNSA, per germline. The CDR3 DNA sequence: TGTGCCAGCAGCCCAGATCCTTCTGGGGGCTACACCTTC. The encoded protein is CASSPDPSGGYTF. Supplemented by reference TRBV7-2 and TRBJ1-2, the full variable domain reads GAGVSQSPSNKVTEKGKDVELRCDPISGHTALYWYRQSLGQGLEFLIYFQGNSAPDKSGLPSDRFSAERTGGSVSTLTIQRTQQEDSAVYLCASSPDPSGGYTFGSGTRLTVV.

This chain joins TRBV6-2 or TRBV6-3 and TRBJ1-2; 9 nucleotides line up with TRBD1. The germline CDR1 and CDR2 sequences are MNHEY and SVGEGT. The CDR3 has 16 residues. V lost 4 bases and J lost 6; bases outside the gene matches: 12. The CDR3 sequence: CASSWDRVGIRNGYTF. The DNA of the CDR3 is TGTGCCAGCAGTTGGGACAGGGTCGGGATCAGGAATGGCTACACCTTC.

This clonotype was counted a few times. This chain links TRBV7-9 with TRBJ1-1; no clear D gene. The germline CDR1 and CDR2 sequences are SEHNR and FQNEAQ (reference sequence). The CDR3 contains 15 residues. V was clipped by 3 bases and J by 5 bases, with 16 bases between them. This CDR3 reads CASSFFAVVGTEAFF. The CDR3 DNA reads TGTGCCAGCAGCTTCTTCGCGGTAGTAGGAACTGAAGCTTTCTTT.

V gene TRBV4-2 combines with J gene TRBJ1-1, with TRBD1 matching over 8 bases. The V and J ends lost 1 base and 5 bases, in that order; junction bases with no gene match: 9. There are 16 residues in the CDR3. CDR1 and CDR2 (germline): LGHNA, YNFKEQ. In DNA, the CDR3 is TGTGCCAGCAGCCAAGTCGGACAGGGAGGTTTTACTGAAGCTTTCTTT. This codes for CASSQVGQGGFTEAFF.

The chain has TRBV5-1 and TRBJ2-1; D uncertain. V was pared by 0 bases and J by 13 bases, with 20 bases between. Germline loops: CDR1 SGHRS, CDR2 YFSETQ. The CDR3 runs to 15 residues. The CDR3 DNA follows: TGCGCCAGCAGCTTGGAACGTCAAACCCAAGAGACCCAGTTCTTC. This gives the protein CASSLERQTQETQFF.

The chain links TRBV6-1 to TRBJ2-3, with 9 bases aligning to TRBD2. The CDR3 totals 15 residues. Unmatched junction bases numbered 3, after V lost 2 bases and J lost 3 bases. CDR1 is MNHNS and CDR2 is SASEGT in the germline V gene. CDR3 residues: CASSELAGKTDTQYF. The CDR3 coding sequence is TGTGCCAGCAGTGAACTAGCGGGGAAAACAGATACGCAGTATTTT.

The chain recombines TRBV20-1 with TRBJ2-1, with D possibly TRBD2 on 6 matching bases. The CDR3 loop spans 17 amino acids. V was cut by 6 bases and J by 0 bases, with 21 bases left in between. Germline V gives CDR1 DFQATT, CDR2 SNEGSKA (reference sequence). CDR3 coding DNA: TGCAGTGCCATCGGGACTCTGCAGATGAGCTCCTACAATGAGCAGTTCTTC. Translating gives CSAIGTLQMSSYNEQFF.

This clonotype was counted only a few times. CDR3 nucleotides: TGTGCCAGCAGTGAAAGACAGACCAAGGGAGATGGCTACACCTTC. It codes for CASSERQTKGDGYTF. The chain couples TRBV6-1 to TRBJ1-2; D may be TRBD1 (5 bases). V lost 2 bases to trimming and J lost 6 bases, with 16 bases between them. This CDR3 contains 15 residues. Looked up from germline, CDR1 is MNHNS and CDR2 is SASEGT.

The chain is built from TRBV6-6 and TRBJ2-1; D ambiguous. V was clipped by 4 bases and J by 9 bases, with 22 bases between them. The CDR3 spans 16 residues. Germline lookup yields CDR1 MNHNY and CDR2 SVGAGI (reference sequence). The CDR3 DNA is TGTGCCAGCAGTTTCGCCTCGCCTGGGCCCCTCCTTGAGCAGTTCTTC. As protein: CASSFASPGPLLEQFF.

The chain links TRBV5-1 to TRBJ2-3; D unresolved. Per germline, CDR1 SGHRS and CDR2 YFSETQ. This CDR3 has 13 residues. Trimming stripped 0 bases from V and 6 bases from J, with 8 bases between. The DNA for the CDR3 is TGCGCCAGCAGCTTGGCGATCGAGGATACGCAGTATTTT. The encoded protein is CASSLAIEDTQYF.

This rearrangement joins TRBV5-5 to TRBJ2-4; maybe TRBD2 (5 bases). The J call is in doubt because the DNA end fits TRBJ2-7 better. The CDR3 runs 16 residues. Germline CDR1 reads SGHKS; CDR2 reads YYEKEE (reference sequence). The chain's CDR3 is CASSLDAASGLYEQYF. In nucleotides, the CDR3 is TGTGCCAGCAGCTTGGATGCGGCCTCCGGACTCTACGAGCAGTACTTC.

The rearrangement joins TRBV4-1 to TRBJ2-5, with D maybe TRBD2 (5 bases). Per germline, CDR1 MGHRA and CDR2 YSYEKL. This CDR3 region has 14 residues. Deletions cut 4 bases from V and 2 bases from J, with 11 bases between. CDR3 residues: CASSRLGLQETQYF. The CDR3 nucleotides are TGCGCCAGCAGCCGCCTTGGACTGCAAGAGACCCAGTACTTC.

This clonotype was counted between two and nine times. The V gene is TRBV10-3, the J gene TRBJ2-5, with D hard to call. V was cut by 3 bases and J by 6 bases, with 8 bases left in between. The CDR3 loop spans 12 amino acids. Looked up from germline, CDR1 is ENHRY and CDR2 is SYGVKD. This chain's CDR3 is CAISEIGQTQYF. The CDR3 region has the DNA TGTGCCATCAGTGAAATAGGTCAGACCCAGTACTTC.

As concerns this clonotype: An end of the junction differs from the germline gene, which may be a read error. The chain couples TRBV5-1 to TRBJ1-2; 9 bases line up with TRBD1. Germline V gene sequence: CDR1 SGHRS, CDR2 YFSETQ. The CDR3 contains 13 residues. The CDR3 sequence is CASSTRTGEGYIF. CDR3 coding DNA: TGCGCCAGCAGCACTAGGACAGGGGAAGGCTACATCTTC.

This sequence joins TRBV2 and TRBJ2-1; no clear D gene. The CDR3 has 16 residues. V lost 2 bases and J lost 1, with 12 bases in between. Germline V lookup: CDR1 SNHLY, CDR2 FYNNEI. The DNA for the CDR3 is TGTGCCAGCAGTGAAAGGGCAGGACGATCCTACAATGAGCAGTTCTTC. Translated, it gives CASSERAGRSYNEQFF.

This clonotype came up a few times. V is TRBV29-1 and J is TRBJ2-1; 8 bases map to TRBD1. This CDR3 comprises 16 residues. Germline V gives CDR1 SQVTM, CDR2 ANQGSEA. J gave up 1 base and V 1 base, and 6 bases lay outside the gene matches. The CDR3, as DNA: TGCAGCGTTGAAGTAGGGCAGGGGGCATCCTACAATGAGCAGTTCTTC. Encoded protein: CSVEVGQGASYNEQFF.

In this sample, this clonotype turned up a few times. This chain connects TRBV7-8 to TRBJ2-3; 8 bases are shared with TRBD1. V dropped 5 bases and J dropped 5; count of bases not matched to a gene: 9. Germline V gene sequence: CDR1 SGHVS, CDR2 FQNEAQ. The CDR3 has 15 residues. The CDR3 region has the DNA TGTGCCAGCAGCACAACCAGGGGGCTCGGAGATACGCAGTATTTT. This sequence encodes CASSTTRGLGDTQYF.

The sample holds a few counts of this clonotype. This CDR3 reads CSASRRTGGYGYTF. The CDR3 DNA reads TGCAGTGCTAGCCGCCGGACAGGGGGCTATGGCTACACCTTC. The genes are TRBV20-1 and TRBJ1-2; TRBD1 agrees at 10 bases. From germline, CDR1 is DFQATT and CDR2 SNEGSKA (reference sequence). The J segment lost 4 bases and the V segment lost 3 bases, leaving 5 bases of the junction unmatched. The length of the CDR3 is 14 residues.

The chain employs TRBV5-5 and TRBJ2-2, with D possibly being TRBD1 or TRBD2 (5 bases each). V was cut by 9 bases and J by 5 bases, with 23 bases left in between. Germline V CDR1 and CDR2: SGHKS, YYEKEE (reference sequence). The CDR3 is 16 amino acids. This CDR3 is CAISQRGDPGTGELFF. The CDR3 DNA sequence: TGTGCCATAAGCCAGCGAGGGGACCCAGGGACCGGGGAGCTGTTTTTT.

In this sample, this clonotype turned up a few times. This chain's CDR3 is CASSLRFDENIQYF. The DNA of the CDR3 is TGTGCCAGCAGCTTAAGGTTTGATGAAAACATTCAGTACTTC. The V gene is TRBV7-2, the J gene TRBJ2-4; no reliable D call. Germline lookup yields CDR1 SGHTA and CDR2 FQGNSA. Trimming left V 2 bases short and J 5 bases short, with 10 bases between. The CDR3 has 14 amino acids.

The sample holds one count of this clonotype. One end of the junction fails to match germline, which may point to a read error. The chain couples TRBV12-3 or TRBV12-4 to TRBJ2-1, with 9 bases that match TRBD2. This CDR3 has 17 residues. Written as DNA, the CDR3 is TGTGCCAGCAGTCCGCTCATACTAGCGGGCAGGTACAATGAGCGGTTCTTC. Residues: CASSPLILAGRYNERFF.

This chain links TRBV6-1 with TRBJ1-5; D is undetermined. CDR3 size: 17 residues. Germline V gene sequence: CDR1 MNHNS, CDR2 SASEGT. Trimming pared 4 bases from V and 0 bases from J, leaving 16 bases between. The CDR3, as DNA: TGTGCCAGCAGTGTTTTGTTTCCGGGAAATAGCAATCAGCCCCAGCATTTT. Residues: CASSVLFPGNSNQPQHF.